This T cell receptor (beta chain) was captured by sequencing in a study of CD8 T cells in Susac syndrome. Germline V gene data show CDR1 as DFQATT and CDR2 as SNEGSKA (reference sequence). V trimming: 3 bases; J trimming: 7 bases; junction bases outside the gene matches: 8. There are 14 residues in the CDR3. After extraction with the RNeasy kit, about 0.45 to 1 ug of the RNA was reverse transcribed using random hexamers. MiXCR was run by TCRdb on the immunoSEQ multiplex PCR reads, yielding one entry per CDR3 protein. The table lists about 150,000 distinct CDR3 sequences, approximately 94% of them singletons. This clonotype was counted once.

The specimen was CD4+ T cells from PBMCs. This receptor was obtained from a human donor in good health. This chain links TRBV20-1 with TRBJ1-1; the match to TRBD1 covers 10 bases. The CDR3 here is CSARGTGERGEAFF. CDR3 nucleotide sequence: TGCAGTGCTAGGGGGACAGGGGAAAGGGGTGAAGCTTTCTTT.